The rows below give T cell receptor beta chains drawn from one sample of a study of blood T cell repertoires in COVID-19. Sequenced by immunoSEQ multiplex PCR; TCRdb stores in-frame clones only, minus some. The table has 150,000 to 200,000 clones, 86% seen once. Sequences were obtained from peripheral blood. Receptors were obtained from a woman of 80 years or more in a cohort sampled during active or convalescent COVID-19. The CDR3 runs from the conserved cysteine through the conserved F or W. The D gene is left open where the match is weak. Not all rows give a size; the values are once, few, many and, for expanded clones, a class.

j_gene | d_gene | abundance | v_gene | CDR3nt | CDR3aa
TRBJ2-3 | TRBD2 | - | TRBV4-3 | TGCGCCAGCAGCTTAGCGGGGGACACAGATACGCAGTATTTT | CASSLAGDTDTQYF
TRBJ2-4 | - | - | TRBV27 | TGTGCCAGCAGTTTACAGGGTGACAGGCGGGCCAAAAACATTCAGTACTTC | CASSLQGDRRAKNIQYF
TRBJ1-1 | TRBD1 | - | TRBV6-5 | TGTGCCACCTACAGGGGGAAGGGCACTGAAGCTTTCTTT | CATYRGKGTEAFF
TRBJ1-1 | - | - | TRBV5-1 | TGCGCCAGCAGCTTTACAGGGAACACTGAAGCTTTCTTT | CASSFTGNTEAFF
TRBJ1-6 | TRBD1 | - | TRBV27 | TGTGCCAGCAGTTTACCGGGACAGGGAAATTCACCCCTCCACTTT | CASSLPGQGNSPLHF
TRBJ1-4 | TRBD1 | - | TRBV10-3 | TGTGCCATCAGTGCCGGGACAGGGGAGGCAGGAAAACTGTTTTTT | CAISAGTGEAGKLFF
TRBJ1-3 | - | once | TRBV20-1 | TGCAGTGCTAGTATGGGGCGAGGAAACACCATATATTTT | CSASMGRGNTIYF
TRBJ1-1 | - | - | TRBV5-1 | TGCGCCAGCAAGGAACAGGTGACGAACACTGAAGCTTTCTTT | CASKEQVTNTEAFF
TRBJ1-3 | - | - | TRBV3-1/TRBV3-2 | TGTGCCAGCAGCCCGACAGGCTCCGGAAACACCATATATTTT | CASSPTGSGNTIYF
TRBJ2-1 | TRBD2 | - | TRBV5-1 | TGCGCCAGCAGCGTAGCGGGCGCGTACCCCTACAATGAGCAGTTCTTC | CASSVAGAYPYNEQFF
TRBJ1-6 | TRBD1 | few | TRBV7-2 | TGTGCCAGCAGCGGTCGGGACAGAACTTACTTTGCCGTTAATTCACCCCTCCACTTT | CASSGRDRTYFAVNSPLHF
TRBJ2-1 | - | few | TRBV4-1 | TGCGCCAGCAGCCAAGAACCCCTTACACGCCTACTAAACAATGAGCAGTTCTTC | CASSQEPLTRLLNNEQFF
TRBJ2-3 | - | once | TRBV7-2 | TGTGCCAGCAGCTTAGCACTATTCCTGGAATTT | CASSLALFLEF
TRBJ2-5 | TRBD1 | - | TRBV11-2 | TGTGCCAGCAGCCGATTTAGGGACAGGGGGGGAGAGACCCAGTACTTC | CASSRFRDRGGETQYF
TRBJ2-1 | - | - | TRBV1 | TGCACCAGCAGCCCACCCCCCCTAGCGGGAGATTTCGATGAGCAGTTCTTC | CTSSPPPLAGDFDEQFF
TRBJ1-2 | TRBD1 | once | TRBV18 | TGTGCCAGCTCACACATGACAGGGAACTATGGCTACACCTTC | CASSHMTGNYGYTF
TRBJ1-1 | - | - | TRBV5-1 | TGCGCCAGCAGCGGCATGGGCACATCGGGGACTGAAGCTTTCTTT | CASSGMGTSGTEAFF
TRBJ2-3 | TRBD2 | - | TRBV5-1 | TGCGCCAGCAGCCCGGACGCGGCTAGCGGGAGTGGGGATACGCAGTATTTT | CASSPDAASGSGDTQYF
TRBJ2-5 | TRBD2 | - | TRBV7-2 | TGTGCCAGCAGCAGCGGGACTGTTGGGGGAGAGACCCAGTACTTC | CASSSGTVGGETQYF
TRBJ1-3 | - | - | TRBV5-1 | TGCGCCAGCAGCCTCGGGGAGCCAACCTCTGGAAACACCATATATTTT | CASSLGEPTSGNTIYF
TRBJ2-1 | TRBD2 | - | TRBV7-9 | TGTGCCAGCACGCAAGCCCCCAGCGGGGGTTACAATGAGCAGTTCTTC | CASTQAPSGGYNEQFF
TRBJ2-7 | - | few | TRBV5-5 | TGTGCCAGCAGCTTGGACAGAACCTCCTACGAGCAGTACTTC | CASSLDRTSYEQYF
TRBJ2-1 | TRBD2 | - | TRBV2 | TGTGCCAGCAGTGGATCTAGCGGGGGGACGATCTCCTACAATGAGCAGTTCTTC | CASSGSSGGTISYNEQFF
TRBJ1-5 | - | once | TRBV19 | TGTGCCACCCAGGTCGGGACAAGGAATCAGCCCCAGCATTTT | CATQVGTRNQPQHF
TRBJ2-1 | TRBD2 | - | TRBV18 | TGTGCCAGCTCACCATACCAGGGAGGGAATGAGCAGTTCTTC | CASSPYQGGNEQFF
TRBJ1-4 | - | - | TRBV6-2/TRBV6-3 | TGTGCCAGCAGTTGGTTCGAGCAGGGGAAAGAAAAACTGTTTTTT | CASSWFEQGKEKLFF
TRBJ2-1 | TRBD2 | - | TRBV20-1 | TGCAGTGCTAGTTCACTAGCGGGAGCATCGAATGAGCAGTTCTTC | CSASSLAGASNEQFF
TRBJ1-5 | TRBD1 | - | TRBV10-3 | TGTGCCATAACCGACAGGGAGAATCAGCCCCAGCATTTT | CAITDRENQPQHF
TRBJ1-2 | TRBD1 | - | TRBV7-2 | TGTGCCAGCAGCCCGACAGGGAATTATGGCTACACCTTC | CASSPTGNYGYTF
TRBJ1-5 | - | - | TRBV18 | TGTGCCAGCTCACCAACAAGAACAGGGAACAATCAGCCCCAGCATTTT | CASSPTRTGNNQPQHF
TRBJ2-3 | - | - | TRBV14 | TGTGCCAGCAGCCACGGGGGGCGGATCGCAGATACGCAGTATTTT | CASSHGGRIADTQYF
TRBJ1-4 | - | few | TRBV4-2 | TGTGCCAGCAGCCCGATGGGATGGGGGAGGGAGGAAAAACTGTTTTTT | CASSPMGWGREEKLFF
TRBJ1-5 | - | - | TRBV24-1 | TGTGCCACCAGTGAGGACAGATTTAGCAATCAGCCCCAGCATTTT | CATSEDRFSNQPQHF
TRBJ2-2 | - | - | TRBV6-2/TRBV6-3 | TGTGCCAGCAGTACACGGACACCCACGAACACCGGGGAGCTGTTTTTT | CASSTRTPTNTGELFF
TRBJ1-3 | - | - | TRBV6-5 | TGTGCCAGCAGTTACTCACAGGTTTACTCTGGAAACACCATATATTTT | CASSYSQVYSGNTIYF
TRBJ2-7 | TRBD1 | - | TRBV3-1/TRBV3-2 | TGTGCCAGCAGCCTACTAGAGCGGACAGGGGCTATCTCCTACGAGCAGTACTTC | CASSLLERTGAISYEQYF
TRBJ2-2 | TRBD1 | - | TRBV18 | TGTGCCAGCTCACCCAAACAGGGGGGAACCACCGGGGAGCTGTTTTTT | CASSPKQGGTTGELFF
TRBJ2-3 | TRBD2 | - | TRBV5-6 | TGTGCCAACAGCTTGCGGACTAGGTACACAGATACGCAGTATTTT | CANSLRTRYTDTQYF
TRBJ2-1 | TRBD1 | - | TRBV19 | TGTGCCAGTAGTAGCGGACAGGCCTCCTACAATGAGCAGTTCTTC | CASSSGQASYNEQFF
TRBJ1-2 | - | once | TRBV7-9 | TGTGCCAGCAGCGCCAGGGTCAGAAGCGGCTACACCTTC | CASSARVRSGYTF
TRBJ1-5 | - | once | TRBV5-6 | TGTGCCAGCAGCTTGGGTTCAAATCAGCCCCAGCATTTT | CASSLGSNQPQHF
TRBJ1-2 | - | - | TRBV6-5 | TGTGCCAGCAGGCTCAGGGGATTCGGGTATGGCTACACCTTC | CASRLRGFGYGYTF
TRBJ2-2 | - | - | TRBV27 | TGTGCCAGCAGTTTAATATCGGAGGGGACCGGGGAGCTGTTTTTT | CASSLISEGTGELFF
TRBJ2-3 | TRBD2 | - | TRBV20-1 | TGCAGTGCTAGTAGCGGGGGGGCACCTTTTCGCACAGATACGCAGTATTTT | CSASSGGAPFRTDTQYF